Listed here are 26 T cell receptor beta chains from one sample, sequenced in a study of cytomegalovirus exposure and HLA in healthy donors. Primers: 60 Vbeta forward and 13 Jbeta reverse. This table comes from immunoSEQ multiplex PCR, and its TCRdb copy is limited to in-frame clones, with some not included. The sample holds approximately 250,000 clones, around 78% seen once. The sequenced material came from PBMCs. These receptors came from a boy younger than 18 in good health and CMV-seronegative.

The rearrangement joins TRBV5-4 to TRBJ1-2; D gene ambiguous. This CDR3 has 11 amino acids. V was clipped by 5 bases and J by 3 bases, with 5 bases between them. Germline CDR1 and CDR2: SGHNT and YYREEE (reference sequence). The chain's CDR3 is CASRRDYGYTF. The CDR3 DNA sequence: TGTGCCAGCAGGAGGGACTATGGCTACACCTTC.

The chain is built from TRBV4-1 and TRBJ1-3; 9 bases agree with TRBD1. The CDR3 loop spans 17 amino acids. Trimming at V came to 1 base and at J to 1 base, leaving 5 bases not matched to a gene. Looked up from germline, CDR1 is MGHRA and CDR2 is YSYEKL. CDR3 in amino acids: CASSQGAGTGSGNTIYF. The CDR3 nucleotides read TGCGCCAGCAGCCAAGGAGCCGGGACAGGGTCTGGAAACACCATATATTTT.

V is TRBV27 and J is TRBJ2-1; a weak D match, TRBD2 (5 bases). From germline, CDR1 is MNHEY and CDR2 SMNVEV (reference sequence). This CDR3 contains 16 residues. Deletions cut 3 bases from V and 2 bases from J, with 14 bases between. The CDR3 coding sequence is TGTGCCAGCAGTTTCTTCGCTAGCTCACCCTACAATGAGCAGTTCTTC. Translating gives CASSFFASSPYNEQFF.

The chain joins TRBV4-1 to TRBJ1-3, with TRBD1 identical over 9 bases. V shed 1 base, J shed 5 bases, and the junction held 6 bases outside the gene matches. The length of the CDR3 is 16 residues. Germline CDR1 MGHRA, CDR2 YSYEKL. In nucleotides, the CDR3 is TGCGCCAGCAGCCAAGCGAAGACAGGGGGTAGAAACACCATATATTTT. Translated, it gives CASSQAKTGGRNTIYF.

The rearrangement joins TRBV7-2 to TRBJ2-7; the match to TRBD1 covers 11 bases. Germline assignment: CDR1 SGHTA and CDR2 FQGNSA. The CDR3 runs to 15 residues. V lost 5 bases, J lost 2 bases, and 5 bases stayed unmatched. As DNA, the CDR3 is TGTGCCAGCAGCGTAATGGGACAGGGGGCCTACGAGCAGTACTTC. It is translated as CASSVMGQGAYEQYF. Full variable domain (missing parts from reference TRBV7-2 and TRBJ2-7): GAGVSQSPSNKVTEKGKDVELRCDPISGHTALYWYRQSLGQGLEFLIYFQGNSAPDKSGLPSDRFSAERTGGSVSTLTIQRTQQEDSAVYLCASSVMGQGAYEQYFGPGTRLTVT.

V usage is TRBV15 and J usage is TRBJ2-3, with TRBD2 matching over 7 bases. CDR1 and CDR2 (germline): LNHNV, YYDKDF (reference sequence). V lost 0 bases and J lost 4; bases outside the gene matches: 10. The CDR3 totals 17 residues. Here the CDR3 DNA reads TGTGCCACCAGCAGAGACAGCCAGGGCGGGAGTGCAGATACGCAGTATTTT. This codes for CATSRDSQGGSADTQYF.

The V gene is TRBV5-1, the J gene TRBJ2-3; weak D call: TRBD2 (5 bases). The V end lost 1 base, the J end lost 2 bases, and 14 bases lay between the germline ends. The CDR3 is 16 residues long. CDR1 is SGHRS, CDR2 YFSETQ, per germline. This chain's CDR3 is CASSLSVAPTTDTQYF. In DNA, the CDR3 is TGCGCCAGCAGCTTGTCAGTAGCGCCCACCACAGATACGCAGTATTTT.

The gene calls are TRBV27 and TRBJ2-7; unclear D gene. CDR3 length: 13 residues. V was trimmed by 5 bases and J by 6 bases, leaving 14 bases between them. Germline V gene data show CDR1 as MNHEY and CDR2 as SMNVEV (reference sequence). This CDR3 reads CASSHQARREQYF. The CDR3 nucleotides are TGTGCCAGCAGTCACCAAGCTCGTCGCGAGCAGTACTTC.

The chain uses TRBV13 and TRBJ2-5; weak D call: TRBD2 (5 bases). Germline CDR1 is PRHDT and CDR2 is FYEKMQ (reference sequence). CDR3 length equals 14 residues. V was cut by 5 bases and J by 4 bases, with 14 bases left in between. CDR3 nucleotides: TGTGCCAGCAGCCCCTCCTACGAGGGAGAGACCCAGTACTTC. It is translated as CASSPSYEGETQYF.

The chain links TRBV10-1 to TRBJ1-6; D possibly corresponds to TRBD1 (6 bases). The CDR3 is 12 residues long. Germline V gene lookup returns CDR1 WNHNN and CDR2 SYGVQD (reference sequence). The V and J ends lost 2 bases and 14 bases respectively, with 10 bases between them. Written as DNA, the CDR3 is TGCGCCAGCAGTGAGAGTACAGGGTCCCTCCACTTT. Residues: CASSESTGSLHF.

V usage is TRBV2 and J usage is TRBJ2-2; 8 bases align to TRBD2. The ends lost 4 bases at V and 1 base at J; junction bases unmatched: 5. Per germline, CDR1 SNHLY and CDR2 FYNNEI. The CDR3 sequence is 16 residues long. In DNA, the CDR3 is TGTGCCAGCAGTGTTCCGGGACTAGTGAACACCGGGGAGCTGTTTTTT. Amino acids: CASSVPGLVNTGELFF.

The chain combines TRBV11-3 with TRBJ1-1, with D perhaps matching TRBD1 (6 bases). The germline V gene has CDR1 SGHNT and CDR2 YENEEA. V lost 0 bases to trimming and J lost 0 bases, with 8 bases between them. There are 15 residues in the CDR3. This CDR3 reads CASSLEGGVNTEAFF. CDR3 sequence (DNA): TGTGCCAGCAGCTTAGAAGGGGGAGTGAACACTGAAGCTTTCTTT.

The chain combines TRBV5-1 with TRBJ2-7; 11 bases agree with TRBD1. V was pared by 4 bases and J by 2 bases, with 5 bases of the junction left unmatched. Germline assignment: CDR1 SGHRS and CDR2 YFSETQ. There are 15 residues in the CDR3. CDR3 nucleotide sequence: TGCGCCAGCAGCCCGGACAGGGGGCGAGCCTACGAGCAGTACTTC. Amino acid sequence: CASSPDRGRAYEQYF.

CDR3 DNA sequence: TGTGCCAGCAGTCAAATAGCAAACACCGGGGAGCTGTTTTTT. Protein: CASSQIANTGELFF. This chain joins TRBV6-4 and TRBJ2-2, with D unresolved. The germline V and J ends were trimmed by 5 bases and 2 bases, with 9 bases remaining between them. Germline assignment: CDR1 MRHNA and CDR2 SNTAGT. CDR3 length: 14 residues.

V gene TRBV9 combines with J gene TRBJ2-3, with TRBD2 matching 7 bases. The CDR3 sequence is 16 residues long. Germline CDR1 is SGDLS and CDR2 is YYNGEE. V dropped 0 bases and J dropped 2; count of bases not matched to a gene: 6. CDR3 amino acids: CASSVAIAGFTDTQYF. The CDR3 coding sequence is TGTGCCAGCAGCGTAGCCATAGCGGGTTTCACAGATACGCAGTATTTT.

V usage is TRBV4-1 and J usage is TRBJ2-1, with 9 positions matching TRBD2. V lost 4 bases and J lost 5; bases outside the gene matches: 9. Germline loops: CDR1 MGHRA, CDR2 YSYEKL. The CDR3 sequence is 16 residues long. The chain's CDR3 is CASSRGGGAFDNEQFF. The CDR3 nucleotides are TGCGCCAGCAGCCGCGGCGGGGGGGCCTTTGACAATGAGCAGTTCTTC.

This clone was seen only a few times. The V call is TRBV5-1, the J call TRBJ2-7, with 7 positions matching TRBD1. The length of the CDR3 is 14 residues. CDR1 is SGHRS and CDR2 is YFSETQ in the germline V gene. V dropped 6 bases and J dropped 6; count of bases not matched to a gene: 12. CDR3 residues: CASTEGQNPGEQYF. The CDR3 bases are TGCGCCAGCACCGAGGGACAGAATCCTGGCGAGCAGTACTTC.

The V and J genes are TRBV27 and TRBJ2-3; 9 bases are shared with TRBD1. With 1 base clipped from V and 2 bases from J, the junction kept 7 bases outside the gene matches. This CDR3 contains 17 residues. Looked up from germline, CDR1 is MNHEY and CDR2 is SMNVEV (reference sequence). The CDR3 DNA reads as TGTGCCAGCAGTTTATACTCGGACAGGGGCCCCACAGATACGCAGTATTTT. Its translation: CASSLYSDRGPTDTQYF.

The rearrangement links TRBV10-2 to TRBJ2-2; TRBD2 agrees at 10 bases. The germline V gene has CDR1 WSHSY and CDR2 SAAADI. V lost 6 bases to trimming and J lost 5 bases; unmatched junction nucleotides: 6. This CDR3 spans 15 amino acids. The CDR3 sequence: CASRELAGNTGELFF. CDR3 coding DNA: TGCGCCAGCAGGGAACTAGCGGGGAATACCGGGGAGCTGTTTTTT.

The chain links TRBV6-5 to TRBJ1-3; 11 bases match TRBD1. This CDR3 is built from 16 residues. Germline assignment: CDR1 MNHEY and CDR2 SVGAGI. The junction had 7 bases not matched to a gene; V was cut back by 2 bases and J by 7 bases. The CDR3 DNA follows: TGTGCCAGCAGTTACCTCTCCCGGGACAGGGGGAACACCATATATTTT. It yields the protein CASSYLSRDRGNTIYF.

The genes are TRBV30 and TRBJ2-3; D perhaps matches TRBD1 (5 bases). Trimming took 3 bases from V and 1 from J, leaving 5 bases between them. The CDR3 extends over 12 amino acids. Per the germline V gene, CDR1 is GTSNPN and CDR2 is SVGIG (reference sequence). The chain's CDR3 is CAWSRGTDTQYF. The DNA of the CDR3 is TGTGCCTGGAGCAGGGGCACAGATACGCAGTATTTT.

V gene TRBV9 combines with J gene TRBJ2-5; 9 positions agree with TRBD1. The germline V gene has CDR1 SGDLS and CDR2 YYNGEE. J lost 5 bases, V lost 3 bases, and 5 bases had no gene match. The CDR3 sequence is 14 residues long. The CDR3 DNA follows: TGTGCCAGCAGCGGGGGACAGGGATGGGAGACCCAGTACTTC. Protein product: CASSGGQGWETQYF.

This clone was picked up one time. CDR3 coding DNA: TGTGCCAGTAGTATAACTAGCGGGGGGGCTGGGGCCAACGTCCTGACTTTC. Translating it yields CASSITSGGAGANVLTF. The V and J genes are TRBV19 and TRBJ2-6, with 13 nucleotides matching TRBD2. The germline gives CDR1 LNHDA, CDR2 SQIVND (reference sequence). CDR3 length: 17 residues. With 2 bases clipped from V and 2 bases from J, the junction kept 0 bases outside the gene matches. The whole variable domain, remainder taken from reference TRBV19 and TRBJ2-6, is DGGITQSPKYLFRKEGQNVTLSCEQNLNHDAMYWYRQDPGQGLRLIYYSQIVNDFQKGDIAEGYSVSREKKESFPLTVTSAQKNPTAFYLCASSITSGGAGANVLTFGAGSRLTVL.

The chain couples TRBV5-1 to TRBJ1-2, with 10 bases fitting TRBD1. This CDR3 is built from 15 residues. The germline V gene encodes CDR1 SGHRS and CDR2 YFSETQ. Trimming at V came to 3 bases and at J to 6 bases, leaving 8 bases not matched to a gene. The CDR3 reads CASSSSGTGENGYTF. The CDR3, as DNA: TGCGCCAGCAGCTCAAGTGGGACAGGGGAAAATGGCTACACCTTC.

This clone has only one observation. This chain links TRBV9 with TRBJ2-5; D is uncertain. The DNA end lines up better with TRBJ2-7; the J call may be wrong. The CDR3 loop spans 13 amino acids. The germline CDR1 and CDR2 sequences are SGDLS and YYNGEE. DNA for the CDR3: TGTGCCAGCAGCGTAGAACCAGGAAACGAGCAGTACTTC. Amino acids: CASSVEPGNEQYF.

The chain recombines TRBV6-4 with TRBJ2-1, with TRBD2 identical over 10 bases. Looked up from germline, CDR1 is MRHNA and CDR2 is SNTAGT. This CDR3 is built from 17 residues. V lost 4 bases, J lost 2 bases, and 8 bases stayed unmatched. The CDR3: CASSGGSGRRTYNEQFF. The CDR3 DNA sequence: TGTGCCAGCAGTGGGGGTAGCGGGAGGAGAACCTACAATGAGCAGTTCTTC.